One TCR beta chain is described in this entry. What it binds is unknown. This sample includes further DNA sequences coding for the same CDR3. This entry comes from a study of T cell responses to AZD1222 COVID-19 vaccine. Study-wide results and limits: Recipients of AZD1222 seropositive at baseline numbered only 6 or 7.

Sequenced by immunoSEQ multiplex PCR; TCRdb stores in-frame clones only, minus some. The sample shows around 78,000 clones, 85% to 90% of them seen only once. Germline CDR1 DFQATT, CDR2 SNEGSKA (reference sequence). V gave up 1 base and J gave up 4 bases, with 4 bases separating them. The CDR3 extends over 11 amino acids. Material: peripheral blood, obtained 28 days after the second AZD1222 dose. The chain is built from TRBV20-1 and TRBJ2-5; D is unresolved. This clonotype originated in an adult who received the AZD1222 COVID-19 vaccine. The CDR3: CSARVGETQYF. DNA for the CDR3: TGCAGTGCTAGAGTAGGAGAGACCCAGTACTTC.